These 21 T cell receptor beta chains share one sample of origin, sequenced in a study of T cell responses to AZD1222 COVID-19 vaccine. Produced via immunoSEQ multiplex PCR; TCRdb's table is partial and in-frame only. This table has about 140,000 clones, roughly nine tenths appearing once. The source was peripheral blood, collected on day 0 of AZD1222 vaccination. These receptor sequences come from an adult in good health.

V is TRBV6-5 and J is TRBJ1-1; TRBD1 agrees at 9 bases. V lost 4 bases to trimming and J lost 5 bases; unmatched junction nucleotides: 5. The CDR3 runs 14 residues. Germline V gene sequence: CDR1 MNHEY, CDR2 SVGAGI. This CDR3 is CASSWDRVATEAFF. For the CDR3, the DNA is TGTGCCAGCAGTTGGGACAGGGTGGCGACTGAAGCTTTCTTT.

The chain is built from TRBV25-1 and TRBJ1-4; 10 nucleotides align to TRBD1. Germline CDR1 and CDR2: MGHDK and SYGVNS. After removal of 5 bases from V and 7 bases from J, the junction contained 10 bases not matched to a gene. The CDR3 spans 16 residues. CDR3: CASSYRDRGRGEKLFF. The CDR3 nucleotides are TGTGCCAGCAGTTACCGGGACAGGGGACGTGGTGAAAAACTGTTTTTT.

The rearrangement uses TRBV5-1 and TRBJ2-1; 10 bases line up with TRBD2. CDR1 and CDR2 (germline): SGHRS, YFSETQ. The CDR3 extends over 16 amino acids. Trimming removed 0 bases from V and 8 bases from J; junction bases left unmatched: 8. In DNA, the CDR3 is TGCGCCAGCAGCTTGGCGCCTAGCGGGGGTTTTTATGAGCAGTTCTTC. Its protein is CASSLAPSGGFYEQFF.

The chain couples TRBV3-1 (or the pseudogene TRBV3-2) to TRBJ2-5, with 12 positions matching TRBD2. Germline trimming cut 4 bases from V and 5 bases from J; bases unmatched to any gene: 11. This CDR3 spans 17 amino acids. CDR1 and CDR2 from the germline V gene are LGHDT and YNNKEL (reference sequence). CDR3 residues: CASSPLPGLAGMETQYF. DNA for the CDR3: TGTGCCAGCAGCCCCCTCCCAGGACTAGCGGGGATGGAGACCCAGTACTTC.

The sample holds a few counts of this clone. The chain has TRBV13 and TRBJ2-7, with a weak D call TRBD1 (6 bases). The germline CDR1 and CDR2 sequences are PRHDT and FYEKMQ (reference sequence). This CDR3 has 15 residues. Trimming removed 5 bases at V and 3 bases at J, with 17 bases between. For the CDR3, the DNA is TGTGCCAGCAGCCGAACAGGGATCTACCACTACGAGCAGTACTTC. It encodes CASSRTGIYHYEQYF.

This clone has more than one count but fewer than ten. The rearrangement links TRBV6-6 to TRBJ1-2; the D gene is possibly TRBD1 (6 bases). CDR3 length equals 13 residues. Germline V gene data show CDR1 as MNHNY and CDR2 as SVGAGI (reference sequence). V was cut by 8 bases and J by 2 bases, with 12 bases left in between. The CDR3 sequence is CASGTGTNYGYTF. In nucleotides, the CDR3 is TGTGCCAGCGGAACCGGGACAAACTATGGCTACACCTTC.

V is TRBV5-1 and J is TRBJ2-1; 10 nucleotides align to TRBD2. The germline CDR1 and CDR2 sequences are SGHRS and YFSETQ. The junction had 11 bases not matched to a gene; V was cut back by 4 bases and J by 7 bases. This CDR3 comprises 16 residues. CDR3 sequence reads: CASSNQLAGPGNEQFF. CDR3 DNA: TGCGCCAGCAGCAACCAACTAGCGGGGCCGGGGAATGAGCAGTTCTTC.

As for this clone: Other DNA sequences in this specimen translate into the identical CDR3. The rearrangement uses TRBV18 and TRBJ1-1; 8 bases line up with TRBD1. The germline V gene has CDR1 KGHSH and CDR2 LQKENI. V dropped 6 bases and J dropped 3; count of bases not matched to a gene: 3. The CDR3 consists of 13 residues. The CDR3 here is CASSPTGDTEAFF. The CDR3 DNA is TGTGCCAGCTCCCCGACAGGGGACACTGAAGCTTTCTTT.

The chain has TRBV18 and TRBJ1-3; D gene uncertain. CDR1 is KGHSH, CDR2 LQKENI, per germline. The ends were cut back, 5 bases at V and 6 bases at J, with 11 bases in the middle. CDR3 size: 13 residues. The CDR3 nucleotides read TGTGCCAGCTCAACGGCCGAGGTAAACACCATATATTTT. As protein: CASSTAEVNTIYF. The whole variable domain, filled in from reference TRBV18 and TRBJ1-3, reads NAGVMQNPRHLVRRRGQEARLRCSPMKGHSHVYWYRQLPEEGLKFMVYLQKENIIDESGMPKERFSAEFPKEGPSILRIQQVVRGDSAAYFCASSTAEVNTIYFGEGSWLTVV.

V gene TRBV27 combines with J gene TRBJ2-3; 9 nucleotides agree with TRBD2. The CDR3 extends over 17 amino acids. CDR1 is MNHEY, CDR2 SMNVEV, per germline (reference sequence). V trimming: 7 bases; J trimming: 0 bases; junction bases outside the gene matches: 11. The CDR3 coding sequence is TGTGCCAGCACCTCGCGGGAGGGGGTTGGTAGCACAGATACGCAGTATTTT. It encodes CASTSREGVGSTDTQYF.

The rearrangement joins TRBV25-1 to TRBJ1-6, with 8 bases identical to TRBD1. The CDR3 runs 13 residues. Trimming removed 8 bases from V and 7 bases from J; junction bases left unmatched: 4. Germline V gene sequence: CDR1 MGHDK, CDR2 SYGVNS. CDR3 residues: CASRTGWNSPLHF. CDR3 nucleotide sequence: TGTGCCAGCCGGACAGGGTGGAATTCACCCCTCCACTTT.

This clone was detected only a few times. This sequence joins TRBV11-2 and TRBJ2-1; TRBD2 aligns across 8 bases. This CDR3 is built from 17 residues. Germline V gene lookup returns CDR1 SGHAT and CDR2 FQNNGV. The V and J ends lost 5 bases and 1 base, in that order; junction bases with no gene match: 10. The CDR3 sequence: CASSTPDGGVSYNEQFF. The CDR3 coding sequence is TGTGCCAGCAGCACCCCGGACGGGGGGGTGTCCTACAATGAGCAGTTCTTC. The whole variable domain, filled in from reference TRBV11-2 and TRBJ2-1, reads EAGVAQSPRYKIIEKRQSVAFWCNPISGHATLYWYQQILGQGPKLLIQFQNNGVVDDSQLPKDRFSAERLKGVDSTLKIQPAKLEDSAVYLCASSTPDGGVSYNEQFFGPGTRLTVL.

The chain combines TRBV5-4 with TRBJ2-7; 7 bases fit TRBD1. Germline V lookup: CDR1 SGHNT, CDR2 YYREEE (reference sequence). With 2 bases clipped from V and 6 bases from J, the junction kept 8 bases outside the gene matches. The CDR3 has 14 amino acids. CDR3 DNA sequence: TGTGCCAGCAGCTTAGGGGGCGCAAAGTCCGAGCAGTACTTC. Its translation: CASSLGGAKSEQYF. The variable domain in full, completed from reference TRBV5-4 and TRBJ2-7, reads ETGVTQSPTHLIKTRGQQVTLRCSSQSGHNTVSWYQQALGQGPQFIFQYYREEENGRGNFPPRFSGLQFPNYSSELNVNALELDDSALYLCASSLGGAKSEQYFGPGTRLTVT.

The rearrangement links TRBV7-9 to TRBJ2-7; 11 bases map to TRBD2. V shed 5 bases, J shed 4 bases, and the junction held 7 bases outside the gene matches. The germline V gene encodes CDR1 SEHNR and CDR2 FQNEAQ (reference sequence). CDR3 length: 15 amino acids. This CDR3 reads CASSLGTSGPYEQYF. CDR3 nucleotides: TGTGCCAGCAGCCTTGGGACTAGCGGTCCTTACGAGCAGTACTTC.

This chain connects TRBV7-8 to TRBJ2-1; TRBD2 matches 12 bases. The V segment lost 5 bases and the J segment 14 bases; nucleotides outside the gene matches: 7. This CDR3 comprises 13 residues. Germline V gene sequence: CDR1 SGHVS, CDR2 FQNEAQ. CDR3 loop: CASSDGLAGGEFF. Here the CDR3 DNA reads TGTGCCAGCAGCGACGGCCTAGCGGGGGGGGAGTTCTTC. The full variable domain, completed using reference TRBV7-8 and TRBJ2-1, is GAGVSQSPRYKVAKRGQDVALRCDPISGHVSLFWYQQALGQGPEFLTYFQNEAQLDKSGLPSDRFFAERPEGSVSTLKIQRTQQEDSAVYLCASSDGLAGGEFFGPGTRLTVL.

The chain joins TRBV7-9 to TRBJ1-6, with unresolved D. The germline V gene has CDR1 SEHNR and CDR2 FQNEAQ (reference sequence). This CDR3 has 11 residues. With 10 bases removed from V and 9 bases from J, the gap between germline ends came to 10 bases. CDR3 protein: CATTAGSPLHF. In DNA form, the CDR3 reads TGTGCCACCACTGCCGGTTCACCCCTCCACTTT.

On this clone: Other DNA sequences of this sample code for an identical CDR3. V gene TRBV6-1 combines with J gene TRBJ1-2, with TRBD1 matching over 8 bases. This CDR3 spans 15 amino acids. CDR1 and CDR2 from the germline V gene are MNHNS and SASEGT. V shed 3 bases and J 2 bases; nucleotides not matched to a gene: 5. CDR3 region: CASSEWTGPNYGYTF. The CDR3 DNA sequence: TGTGCCAGCAGTGAGTGGACAGGGCCGAACTATGGCTACACCTTC.

This clone was observed a few times. V gene TRBV3-1 (or the pseudogene TRBV3-2) combines with J gene TRBJ2-7; TRBD2 agrees at 7 bases. This CDR3 comprises 16 residues. Germline-derived CDR1 and CDR2 are LGHDT and YNNKEL (reference sequence). V trimming: 1 base; J trimming: 0 bases; junction bases outside the gene matches: 6. CDR3 sequence: CASSQGSGELSYEQYF. The CDR3, as DNA: TGTGCCAGCAGCCAAGGGAGCGGGGAGCTCTCCTACGAGCAGTACTTC.

This clone was seen once. The genes are TRBV3-1 (or the pseudogene TRBV3-2) and TRBJ2-7; tentative D call: TRBD1 (5 bases). This CDR3 is built from 14 residues. Germline CDR1 is LGHDT and CDR2 is YNNKEL (reference sequence). The ends were cut back, 4 bases at V and 0 bases at J, with 10 bases in the middle. Here the CDR3 DNA reads TGTGCCAGCAGCCCGACAGCAAGCTCCTACGAGCAGTACTTC. The encoded protein is CASSPTASSYEQYF.

The chain recombines TRBV2 with TRBJ2-1; TRBD1 aligns across 10 bases. The CDR3 contains 18 residues. The V segment lost 2 bases and the J segment 10 bases; nucleotides outside the gene matches: 17. CDR1 and CDR2 (germline): SNHLY, FYNNEI. The CDR3 coding sequence is TGTGCCAGCAGTGAATCCCCTCCCGGGGGACAGGGGCTGGGGGAGCAGTTCTTC. Residues: CASSESPPGGQGLGEQFF.

V usage is TRBV14 and J usage is TRBJ2-2, with D uncertain. V gave up 4 bases and J gave up 10 bases, with 10 bases separating them. Germline lookup yields CDR1 SGHDN and CDR2 FVKESK. The CDR3 covers 12 residues. In DNA, the CDR3 is TGTGCCAGCAGCCCGGGCCCCTTGGAGCTGTTTTTT. This codes for CASSPGPLELFF. Full variable domain (remainder filled in from reference TRBV14 and TRBJ2-2): EAGVTQFPSHSVIEKGQTVTLRCDPISGHDNLYWYRRVMGKEIKFLLHFVKESKQDESGMPNNRFLAERTGGTYSTLKVQPAELEDSGVYFCASSPGPLELFFGEGSRLTVL.